A selection of T cell receptor beta chains follows, all from one sample in a study of blood T cell repertoires in COVID-19. Assay used: immunoSEQ multiplex PCR; TCRdb lists only in-frame clones, some missing. The sample has tens of thousands of clones, roughly 90% seen once. The material sequenced was peripheral blood. These receptors were taken from a human donor in a cohort sampled during active COVID-19. Both conserved end residues are part of each CDR3. Each record gives: V gene, clone size, J gene, D gene, CDR3 DNA, CDR3 protein. D genes are given only for firm matches. Size is stated for part of the rows, as once, few or many counts, or as a class when the clone is expanded.

v_gene: TRBV11-2
abundance: NA
j_gene: TRBJ2-7
d_gene: NA
CDR3nt: TGTGCCAGCAGCCTCCGCCCGTCAAGGGGTTCCGAGCAGTACTTC
CDR3aa: CASSLRPSRGSEQYF

v_gene: TRBV2
abundance: NA
j_gene: TRBJ2-7
d_gene: NA
CDR3nt: TGTGCCAGCAGTGAAATTGGCAGGGGTATTCCGTACTTC
CDR3aa: CASSEIGRGIPYF

v_gene: TRBV18
abundance: NA
j_gene: TRBJ2-1
d_gene: NA
CDR3nt: TGTGCCAGCTCCCAGGCGGGACAGATCAATGAGCAGTTCTTC
CDR3aa: CASSQAGQINEQFF

v_gene: TRBV28
abundance: NA
j_gene: TRBJ2-4
d_gene: NA
CDR3nt: TGTGCCAGCCCCACGGTAGCCAAAAACATTCAGTACTTC
CDR3aa: CASPTVAKNIQYF

v_gene: TRBV3-1/TRBV3-2
abundance: NA
j_gene: TRBJ1-6
d_gene: NA
CDR3nt: TGTGCCAGCAGCCAAGGGGGTTCGGAGAGGGGGTCCCTCCACTTT
CDR3aa: CASSQGGSERGSLHF

v_gene: TRBV5-1
abundance: once
j_gene: TRBJ2-1
d_gene: TRBD2
CDR3nt: TGCGCCAGCAGCTTGGTCCTAGCGGGGGGGCCCCATGAGCAGTTCTTC
CDR3aa: CASSLVLAGGPHEQFF

v_gene: TRBV5-1
abundance: NA
j_gene: TRBJ1-6
d_gene: TRBD1
CDR3nt: TGCGCCAGCTCAGCTTCCTTGGGACAGGGGAATTCACCCCTCCACTTT
CDR3aa: CASSASLGQGNSPLHF

v_gene: TRBV5-1
abundance: few
j_gene: TRBJ2-7
d_gene: NA
CDR3nt: TGCGCCAGCAGCTTATCCGTTGGTAGCGGACAATACGAGCAGTACTTC
CDR3aa: CASSLSVGSGQYEQYF

v_gene: TRBV6-1
abundance: NA
j_gene: TRBJ1-5
d_gene: TRBD1
CDR3nt: TGTGCCAGCAGTGAAGTAGGGGGCAGTTATAATCAGCCCCAGCATTTT
CDR3aa: CASSEVGGSYNQPQHF

v_gene: TRBV2
abundance: once
j_gene: TRBJ2-1
d_gene: TRBD2
CDR3nt: TGTGCCAGCAGTGAAGCGGGAGCGGGGGGGCGTAGTGAGCAGTTCTTC
CDR3aa: CASSEAGAGGRSEQFF

v_gene: TRBV7-2
abundance: NA
j_gene: TRBJ1-1
d_gene: TRBD1
CDR3nt: TGTGCCAGCAGCTTACGACAGGGCTCCGAAGCTTTCTTT
CDR3aa: CASSLRQGSEAFF

v_gene: TRBV10-3
abundance: NA
j_gene: TRBJ2-3
d_gene: TRBD2
CDR3nt: TGTGCCATCAATCCCTACACCGGGACTAGCGGGAGTGGTGGGGGCACAGATACGCAGTATTTT
CDR3aa: CAINPYTGTSGSGGGTDTQYF

v_gene: TRBV4-1
abundance: NA
j_gene: TRBJ2-7
d_gene: TRBD1
CDR3nt: TGCGCCAGCAGGGGAGGACAGGGTGCTGGCGAGCAGTACTTC
CDR3aa: CASRGGQGAGEQYF

v_gene: TRBV30
abundance: NA
j_gene: TRBJ2-7
d_gene: NA
CDR3nt: TGTGCCTGGAGTACCCGCGTGGGGGGCTCCTACGAGCAGTACTTC
CDR3aa: CAWSTRVGGSYEQYF

v_gene: TRBV6-1
abundance: NA
j_gene: TRBJ2-5
d_gene: NA
CDR3nt: TGTGCCAGCAGTGAAAGGAGGGATTCAAGGAAGACCCAGTACTTC
CDR3aa: CASSERRDSRKTQYF

v_gene: TRBV6-2/TRBV6-3
abundance: NA
j_gene: TRBJ1-1
d_gene: NA
CDR3nt: TGTGCCAGCAGCCCTGACTTCGATGGTACCACTAACATGAACACTGAAGCTTTCTTT
CDR3aa: CASSPDFDGTTNMNTEAFF

v_gene: TRBV6-4
abundance: few
j_gene: TRBJ2-3
d_gene: NA
CDR3nt: TGTGCCAGCAGTGACCTGGCGGGAACACACACAGATACGCAGTATTTT
CDR3aa: CASSDLAGTHTDTQYF

v_gene: TRBV5-4
abundance: NA
j_gene: TRBJ2-2
d_gene: TRBD1
CDR3nt: TGTGCCAGCAGTTGGGGACAGGGATCGAACACCGGGGAGCTGTTTTTT
CDR3aa: CASSWGQGSNTGELFF

v_gene: TRBV6-5
abundance: NA
j_gene: TRBJ2-3
d_gene: TRBD1
CDR3nt: TGTGCCAGCAGTTCGGGACAGGCCACAGATACGCAGTATTTT
CDR3aa: CASSSGQATDTQYF

v_gene: TRBV19
abundance: NA
j_gene: TRBJ1-6
d_gene: TRBD1
CDR3nt: TGTGCCAGTAGTATTTTTAAGACAGGGGCAAATTCACCCCTCCACTTT
CDR3aa: CASSIFKTGANSPLHF

v_gene: TRBV29-1
abundance: NA
j_gene: TRBJ2-2
d_gene: TRBD1
CDR3nt: TGCAGCGCAACGCTGGGACAGGGCTACACCGGGGAGCTGTTTTTT
CDR3aa: CSATLGQGYTGELFF

v_gene: TRBV30
abundance: NA
j_gene: TRBJ2-3
d_gene: NA
CDR3nt: TGTGCCTGGAGTACAGGGTTAAAGACAGATACGCAGTATTTT
CDR3aa: CAWSTGLKTDTQYF

v_gene: TRBV10-3
abundance: NA
j_gene: TRBJ1-1
d_gene: TRBD1
CDR3nt: TGTGCCATCAGTGTTGAGGGGGCGGGCACTGAAGCTTTCTTT
CDR3aa: CAISVEGAGTEAFF

v_gene: TRBV4-2
abundance: NA
j_gene: TRBJ2-7
d_gene: NA
CDR3nt: TGTGCCAGCAGCCAAGTGACCGGGACTTCCACTGTGGGCGAGCAGTACTTC
CDR3aa: CASSQVTGTSTVGEQYF

v_gene: TRBV9
abundance: few
j_gene: TRBJ2-3
d_gene: NA
CDR3nt: TGTGCCAGCAGCGTAGCGGCGGGTGGGTCAGATACGCAGTATTTT
CDR3aa: CASSVAAGGSDTQYF

v_gene: TRBV5-1
abundance: NA
j_gene: TRBJ2-7
d_gene: TRBD2
CDR3nt: TGCGCCAGCGGCTCCGGGACTAGCTCCTACGAGCAGTACTTC
CDR3aa: CASGSGTSSYEQYF

v_gene: TRBV7-2
abundance: NA
j_gene: TRBJ2-7
d_gene: NA
CDR3nt: TGTGCCAGCAGCCATTCCCAGGGAAAGAGCTACGAGCAGTACTTC
CDR3aa: CASSHSQGKSYEQYF

v_gene: TRBV9
abundance: once
j_gene: TRBJ1-3
d_gene: NA
CDR3nt: TGTGCCAGCAGCGACTCGAACTCTGGAAACACCATATATTTT
CDR3aa: CASSDSNSGNTIYF

v_gene: TRBV30
abundance: once
j_gene: TRBJ1-5
d_gene: TRBD1
CDR3nt: TGTGCCTGGAGTGCTGACAGGGGGATTTATCAGCCCCAGCATTTT
CDR3aa: CAWSADRGIYQPQHF

v_gene: TRBV9
abundance: NA
j_gene: TRBJ2-3
d_gene: NA
CDR3nt: TGTGCCAGCAGCGTAGTAGGTGGGGGCGGGCTCAGTACAGATACGCAGTATTTT
CDR3aa: CASSVVGGGGLSTDTQYF

v_gene: TRBV7-9
abundance: few
j_gene: TRBJ1-2
d_gene: NA
CDR3nt: TGTGCCAGCAGCTTGGTGCTTAGACAATTTTCCACCTTC
CDR3aa: CASSLVLRQFSTF

v_gene: TRBV9
abundance: NA
j_gene: TRBJ1-3
d_gene: NA
CDR3nt: TGTGCCAGCAGCGTAGGGGGGGCTGGAAACACCATATATTTT
CDR3aa: CASSVGGAGNTIYF

v_gene: TRBV3-1/TRBV3-2
abundance: NA
j_gene: TRBJ2-1
d_gene: NA
CDR3nt: TGTGCCAGCAGCCAGACTAGGATGTTGAAGTTCTTC
CDR3aa: CASSQTRMLKFF

v_gene: TRBV7-9
abundance: NA
j_gene: TRBJ2-3
d_gene: TRBD1
CDR3nt: TGTGCCAGCAGCTTCCCTCCCGGACAGGGGGCCCTCACAGATACGCAGTATTTT
CDR3aa: CASSFPPGQGALTDTQYF

v_gene: TRBV27
abundance: NA
j_gene: TRBJ1-2
d_gene: NA
CDR3nt: TGTGCCAGCAGTTTATCTGAAGGGGCGCATGGCTACACCTTC
CDR3aa: CASSLSEGAHGYTF

v_gene: TRBV9
abundance: NA
j_gene: TRBJ1-6
d_gene: NA
CDR3nt: TGTGCCAGCAGCGTAGAGGAGGGCGCGCATTCACCCCTCCACTTT
CDR3aa: CASSVEEGAHSPLHF

v_gene: TRBV5-4
abundance: NA
j_gene: TRBJ2-2
d_gene: TRBD1
CDR3nt: TGTGCCAGCAGCGACGGACAGGGGCGATGGACCGGGGAGCTGTTTTTT
CDR3aa: CASSDGQGRWTGELFF

v_gene: TRBV27
abundance: NA
j_gene: TRBJ2-7
d_gene: TRBD1
CDR3nt: TGTGCCAGCAGCGACAGGGGAAGCTACGAGCAGTACTTC
CDR3aa: CASSDRGSYEQYF

v_gene: TRBV6-5
abundance: few
j_gene: TRBJ2-7
d_gene: NA
CDR3nt: TGTGCCAGCTCGCTGGACTACGCCTCCTACGAGCAGTACTTC
CDR3aa: CASSLDYASYEQYF

v_gene: TRBV12-3/TRBV12-4
abundance: NA
j_gene: TRBJ1-5
d_gene: TRBD1
CDR3nt: TGTGCCAGCCGGGACAGGGACCAGCCCCAGCATTTT
CDR3aa: CASRDRDQPQHF

v_gene: TRBV19
abundance: NA
j_gene: TRBJ1-1
d_gene: TRBD1
CDR3nt: TGTGCCAGTAGTCAGCGAACGGGACAGGCGGACACTGAAGCTTTCTTT
CDR3aa: CASSQRTGQADTEAFF

v_gene: TRBV12-3/TRBV12-4
abundance: NA
j_gene: TRBJ2-1
d_gene: TRBD2
CDR3nt: TGTGCCAGCCAGCTACGGGGGGGGCAGTTCTTC
CDR3aa: CASQLRGGQFF

v_gene: TRBV27
abundance: NA
j_gene: TRBJ2-2
d_gene: TRBD1
CDR3nt: TGTGCCAGCAGTACACCGACAGGGGGGATCACCGGGGAGCTGTTTTTT
CDR3aa: CASSTPTGGITGELFF

v_gene: TRBV18
abundance: many
j_gene: TRBJ1-1
d_gene: NA
CDR3nt: TGTGCCAGCTCACTCGGGTTCGGGAACACTGAAGCTTTCTTT
CDR3aa: CASSLGFGNTEAFF

v_gene: TRBV5-1
abundance: NA
j_gene: TRBJ2-3
d_gene: TRBD2
CDR3nt: TGCGCCAGCAGCTCCGCGCCGACTAGCGGGAGGGCCTTACCGCAGTATTTT
CDR3aa: CASSSAPTSGRALPQYF

v_gene: TRBV21-1
abundance: NA
j_gene: TRBJ1-1
d_gene: NA
CDR3nt: TGTGCCAGCAGCAAAGCGGGGCGCCAGGACACTGAAGCTTTCTTT
CDR3aa: CASSKAGRQDTEAFF

v_gene: TRBV3-1/TRBV3-2
abundance: NA
j_gene: TRBJ1-3
d_gene: NA
CDR3nt: TGTGCCAGCAGCCAGATGAATGGGGCGGGAAACACCATATATTTT
CDR3aa: CASSQMNGAGNTIYF

v_gene: TRBV7-9
abundance: NA
j_gene: TRBJ1-1
d_gene: NA
CDR3nt: TGTGCCAGCAGCTTAGCGCCAGGGATGAACACTGAAGCTTTCTTT
CDR3aa: CASSLAPGMNTEAFF

v_gene: TRBV29-1
abundance: NA
j_gene: TRBJ2-2
d_gene: NA
CDR3nt: TGCAGCGTTGAAGATGCAGGACGGGGTGGCGGGGAGCTGTTTTTT
CDR3aa: CSVEDAGRGGGELFF

v_gene: TRBV3-1/TRBV3-2
abundance: once
j_gene: TRBJ1-2
d_gene: NA
CDR3nt: TGTGCCAGCAGCCGTAAGGGGGGGACCCATGGCTACACCTTC
CDR3aa: CASSRKGGTHGYTF

v_gene: TRBV7-9
abundance: NA
j_gene: TRBJ2-1
d_gene: NA
CDR3nt: TGTGCCAGCAGCTTGCGGACAGACTACAATGAGCAGTTCTTC
CDR3aa: CASSLRTDYNEQFF

v_gene: TRBV7-6
abundance: NA
j_gene: TRBJ2-1
d_gene: NA
CDR3nt: TGTGCCAGCAGCCCCGGGTGGAGGCCCTCGGATGAGCAGTTCTTC
CDR3aa: CASSPGWRPSDEQFF

v_gene: TRBV29-1
abundance: medium-sized
j_gene: TRBJ2-2
d_gene: TRBD1
CDR3nt: TGCAGCGCTGGGGGACAGATTAACACCGGGGAGCTGTTTTTT
CDR3aa: CSAGGQINTGELFF